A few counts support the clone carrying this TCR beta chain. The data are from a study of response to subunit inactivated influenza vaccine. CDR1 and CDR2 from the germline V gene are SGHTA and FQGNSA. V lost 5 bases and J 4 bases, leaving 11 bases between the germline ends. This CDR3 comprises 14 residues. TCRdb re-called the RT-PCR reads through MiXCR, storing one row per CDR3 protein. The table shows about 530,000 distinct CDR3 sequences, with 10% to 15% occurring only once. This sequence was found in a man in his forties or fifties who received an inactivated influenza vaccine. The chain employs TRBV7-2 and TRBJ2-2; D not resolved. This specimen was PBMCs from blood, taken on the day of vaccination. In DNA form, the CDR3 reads TGTGCCAGCAGCCCCCGTCAGGTCACCGGGGAGCTGTTTTTT. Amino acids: CASSPRQVTGELFF.